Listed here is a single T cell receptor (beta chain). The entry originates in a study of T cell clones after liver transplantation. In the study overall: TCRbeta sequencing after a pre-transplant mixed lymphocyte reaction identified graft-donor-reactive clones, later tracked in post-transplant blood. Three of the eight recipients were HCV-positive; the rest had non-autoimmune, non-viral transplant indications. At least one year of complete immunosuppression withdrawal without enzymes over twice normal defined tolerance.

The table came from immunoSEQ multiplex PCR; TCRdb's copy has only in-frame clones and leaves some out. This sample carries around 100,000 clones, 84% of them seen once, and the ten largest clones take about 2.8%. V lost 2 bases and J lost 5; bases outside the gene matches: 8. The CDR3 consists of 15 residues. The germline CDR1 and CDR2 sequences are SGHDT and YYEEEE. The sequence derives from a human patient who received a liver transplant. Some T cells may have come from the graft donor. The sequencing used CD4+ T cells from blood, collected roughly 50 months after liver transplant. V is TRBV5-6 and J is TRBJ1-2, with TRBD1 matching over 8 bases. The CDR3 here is CASSLLVGTGYGYTF. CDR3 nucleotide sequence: TGTGCCAGCAGCTTATTGGTAGGGACAGGTTATGGCTACACCTTC.